This T cell receptor beta chain emerged from a study of shared clonotypes between healthy human individuals. The CDR3 contains 16 residues. CDR1 and CDR2 from the germline V gene are WSHSY and SAAADI. J gave up 1 base and V 8 bases, and 11 bases lay outside the gene matches. The assay was immunoSEQ multiplex PCR, and TCRdb's table has in-frame clones only and misses some. This sample has some 500,000 clones, with 95% to 97% found just once. The TCR originated in a woman in her thirties in good health. This chain uses TRBV10-2 with TRBJ1-3; TRBD1 matches 7 bases. The sequencing input was naive CD4+ T cells sorted from blood. Subset indicated: CD45RA+ positively selected. The CDR3 DNA sequence: TGCGCCAGCCGAAACGACAGGGAATGGTCTGGAAACACCATATATTTT. As protein: CASRNDREWSGNTIYF.